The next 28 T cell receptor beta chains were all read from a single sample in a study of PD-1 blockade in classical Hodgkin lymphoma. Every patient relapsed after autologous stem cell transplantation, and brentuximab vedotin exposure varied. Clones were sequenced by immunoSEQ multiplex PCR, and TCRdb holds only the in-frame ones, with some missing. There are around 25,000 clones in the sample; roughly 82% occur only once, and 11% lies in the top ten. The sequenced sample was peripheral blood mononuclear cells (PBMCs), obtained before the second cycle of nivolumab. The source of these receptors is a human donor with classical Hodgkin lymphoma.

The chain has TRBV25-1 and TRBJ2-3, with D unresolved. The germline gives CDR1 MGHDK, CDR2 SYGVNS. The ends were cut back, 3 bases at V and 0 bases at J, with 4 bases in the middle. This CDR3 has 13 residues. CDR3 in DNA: TGTGCCAGCAGTGAGATTAGCACAGATACGCAGTATTTT. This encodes CASSEISTDTQYF.

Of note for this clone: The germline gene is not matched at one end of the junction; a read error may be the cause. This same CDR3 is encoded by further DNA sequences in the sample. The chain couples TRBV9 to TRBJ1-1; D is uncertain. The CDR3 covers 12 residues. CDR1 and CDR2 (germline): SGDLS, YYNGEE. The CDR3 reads CASSPGTAEAFF. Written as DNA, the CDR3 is TGTGCTAGCAGCCCTGGCACAGCGGAAGCTTTCTTT.

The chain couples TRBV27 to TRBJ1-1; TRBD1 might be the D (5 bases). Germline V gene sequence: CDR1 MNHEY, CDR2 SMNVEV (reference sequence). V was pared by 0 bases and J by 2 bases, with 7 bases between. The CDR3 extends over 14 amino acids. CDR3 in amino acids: CASSLSWGNTEAFF. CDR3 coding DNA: TGTGCCAGCAGTTTATCGTGGGGCAACACTGAAGCTTTCTTT.

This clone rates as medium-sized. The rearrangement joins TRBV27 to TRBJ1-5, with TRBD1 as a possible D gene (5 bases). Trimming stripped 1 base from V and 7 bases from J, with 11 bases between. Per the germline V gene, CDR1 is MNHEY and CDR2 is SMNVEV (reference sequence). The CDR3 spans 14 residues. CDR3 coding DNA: TGTGCCAGCAGTTTATGGCAGGGACGGCAGCCCCAGCATTTT. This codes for CASSLWQGRQPQHF.

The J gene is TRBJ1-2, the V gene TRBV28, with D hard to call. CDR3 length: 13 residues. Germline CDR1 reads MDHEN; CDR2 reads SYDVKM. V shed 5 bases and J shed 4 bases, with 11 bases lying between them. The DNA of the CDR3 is TGTGCCAGCAGTCCCCGGCTAATCTATGGCTACACCTTC. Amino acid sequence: CASSPRLIYGYTF.

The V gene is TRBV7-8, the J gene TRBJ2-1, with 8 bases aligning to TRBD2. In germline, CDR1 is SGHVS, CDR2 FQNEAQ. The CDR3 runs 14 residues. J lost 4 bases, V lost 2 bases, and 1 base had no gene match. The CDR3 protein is CASSLKRGYNEQFF. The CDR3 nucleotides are TGTGCCAGCAGCTTAAAGCGGGGGTACAATGAGCAGTTCTTC.

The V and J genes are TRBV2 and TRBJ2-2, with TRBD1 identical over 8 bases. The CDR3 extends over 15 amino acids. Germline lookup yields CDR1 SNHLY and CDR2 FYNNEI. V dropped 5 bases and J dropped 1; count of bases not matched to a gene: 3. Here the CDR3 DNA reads TGTGCCAGCAGTCCGGACAGGGTGAACACCGGGGAGCTGTTTTTT. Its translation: CASSPDRVNTGELFF.

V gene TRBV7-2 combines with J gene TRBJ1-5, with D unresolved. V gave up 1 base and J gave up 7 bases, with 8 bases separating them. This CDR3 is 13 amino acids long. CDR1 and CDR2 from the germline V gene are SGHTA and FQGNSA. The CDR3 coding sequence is TGTGCCAGCAGCTTAGAGTTGGTACAGCCCCAGCATTTT. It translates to CASSLELVQPQHF.

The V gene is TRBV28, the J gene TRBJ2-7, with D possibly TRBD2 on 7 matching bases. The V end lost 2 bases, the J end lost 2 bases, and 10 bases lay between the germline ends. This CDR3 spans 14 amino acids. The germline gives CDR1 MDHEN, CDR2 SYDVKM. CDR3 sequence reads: CASSLAGGPYEQYF. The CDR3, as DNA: TGTGCCAGCAGTTTAGCCGGGGGGCCCTACGAGCAGTACTTC. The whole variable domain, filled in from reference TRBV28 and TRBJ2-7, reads DVKVTQSSRYLVKRTGEKVFLECVQDMDHENMFWYRQDPGLGLRLIYFSYDVKMKEKGDIPEGYSVSREKKERFSLILESASTNQTSMYLCASSLAGGPYEQYFGPGTRLTVT.

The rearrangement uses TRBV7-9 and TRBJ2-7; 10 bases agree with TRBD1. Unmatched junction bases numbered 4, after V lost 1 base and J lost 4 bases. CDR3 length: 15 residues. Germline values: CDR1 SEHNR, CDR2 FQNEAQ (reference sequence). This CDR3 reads CASSLVGTGVYEQYF. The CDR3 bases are TGTGCCAGCAGCTTAGTAGGGACAGGGGTGTACGAGCAGTACTTC. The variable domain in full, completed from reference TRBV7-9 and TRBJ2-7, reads DTGVSQNPRHKITKRGQNVTFRCDPISEHNRLYWYRQTLGQGPEFLTYFQNEAQLEKSRLLSDRFSAERPKGSFSTLEIQRTEQGDSAMYLCASSLVGTGVYEQYFGPGTRLTVT.

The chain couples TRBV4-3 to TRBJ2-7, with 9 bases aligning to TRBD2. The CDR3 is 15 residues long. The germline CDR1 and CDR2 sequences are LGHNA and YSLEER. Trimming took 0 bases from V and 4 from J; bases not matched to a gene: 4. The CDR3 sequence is CASSQDRAGGYEQYF. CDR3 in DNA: TGCGCCAGCAGCCAAGACCGAGCGGGGGGATACGAGCAGTACTTC.

The CDR3 coding sequence is TGTGCCAGCGGACGATCCCTAGCGGGGGGGCTTGTGCAGTTCTTC. Protein sequence: CASGRSLAGGLVQFF. This chain joins TRBV7-9 and TRBJ2-1, with 12 bases aligning to TRBD2. Losses at the gene ends were 8 bases for V and 12 bases for J; bases not matched to a gene: 14. CDR1 and CDR2 (germline): SEHNR, FQNEAQ (reference sequence). The CDR3 sequence is 15 residues long.

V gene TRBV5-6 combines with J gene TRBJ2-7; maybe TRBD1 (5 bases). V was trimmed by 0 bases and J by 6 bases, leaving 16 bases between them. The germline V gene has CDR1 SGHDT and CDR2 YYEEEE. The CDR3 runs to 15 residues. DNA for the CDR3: TGTGCCAGCAGCTTGGGACAGCTCCGTAGGGCCGAGCAGTACTTC. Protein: CASSLGQLRRAEQYF. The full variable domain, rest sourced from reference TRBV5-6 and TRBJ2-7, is DAGVTQSPTHLIKTRGQQVTLRCSPKSGHDTVSWYQQALGQGPQFIFQYYEEEERQRGNFPDRFSGHQFPNYSSELNVNALLLGDSALYLCASSLGQLRRAEQYFGPGTRLTVT.

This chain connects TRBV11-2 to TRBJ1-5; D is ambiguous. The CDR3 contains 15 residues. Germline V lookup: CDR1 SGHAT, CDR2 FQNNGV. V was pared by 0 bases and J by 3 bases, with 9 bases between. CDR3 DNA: TGTGCCAGCAGCTTAGATAGCGGACCCAATCAGCCCCAGCATTTT. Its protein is CASSLDSGPNQPQHF.

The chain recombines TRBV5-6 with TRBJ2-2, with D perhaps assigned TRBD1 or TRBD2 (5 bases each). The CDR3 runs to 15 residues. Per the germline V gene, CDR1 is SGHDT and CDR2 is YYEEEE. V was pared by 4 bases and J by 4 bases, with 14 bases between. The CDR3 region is CASSGTVGPTGELFF. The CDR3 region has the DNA TGTGCCAGCAGCGGGACGGTGGGGCCCACCGGGGAGCTGTTTTTT.

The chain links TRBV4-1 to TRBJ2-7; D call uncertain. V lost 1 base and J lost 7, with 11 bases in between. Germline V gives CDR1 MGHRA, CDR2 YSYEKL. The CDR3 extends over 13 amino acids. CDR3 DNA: TGCGCCAGCAGCCAAGTAGGGCTTGGGGAGCAGTACTTC. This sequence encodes CASSQVGLGEQYF.

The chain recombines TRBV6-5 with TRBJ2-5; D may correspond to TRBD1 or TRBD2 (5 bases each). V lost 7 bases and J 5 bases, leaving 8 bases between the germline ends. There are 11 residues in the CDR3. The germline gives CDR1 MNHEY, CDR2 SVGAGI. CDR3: CASTEGETQYF. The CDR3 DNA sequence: TGTGCCAGCACCGAGGGGGAGACCCAGTACTTC.

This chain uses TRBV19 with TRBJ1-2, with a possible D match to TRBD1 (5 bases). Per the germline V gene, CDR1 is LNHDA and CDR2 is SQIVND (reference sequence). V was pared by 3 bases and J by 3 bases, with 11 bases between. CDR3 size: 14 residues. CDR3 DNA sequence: TGTGCCAGTAGTATGTCAGGGTTGGACTATGGCTACACCTTC. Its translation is CASSMSGLDYGYTF.

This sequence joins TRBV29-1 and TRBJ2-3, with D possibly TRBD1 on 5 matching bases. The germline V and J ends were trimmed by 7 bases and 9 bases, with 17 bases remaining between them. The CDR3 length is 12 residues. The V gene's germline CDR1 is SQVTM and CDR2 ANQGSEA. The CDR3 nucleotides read TGCAGCGAAACAAAAGGGGCGCAGACGCAGTATTTT. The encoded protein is CSETKGAQTQYF.

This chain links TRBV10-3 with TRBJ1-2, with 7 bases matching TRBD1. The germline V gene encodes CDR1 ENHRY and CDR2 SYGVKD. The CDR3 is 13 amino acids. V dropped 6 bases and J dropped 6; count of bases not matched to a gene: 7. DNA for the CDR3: TGTGCCATCAGCCCGAAGGGGGCAGATGGCTACACCTTC. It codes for CAISPKGADGYTF.

CDR3 in DNA: TGTGCCAGCAGCCAAGATGGACAGTACAATCAGCCCCAGCATTTT. As protein: CASSQDGQYNQPQHF. This chain joins TRBV4-2 and TRBJ1-5; possibly TRBD1 for D (6 bases). The germline V and J ends were trimmed by 0 bases and 3 bases, with 9 bases remaining between them. Germline CDR1 and CDR2: LGHNA and YNFKEQ. The CDR3 is 15 residues long.

The CDR3 DNA reads as TGCGCCAGCAGTGAGTCTCGCAGGACCGGTGAGCAGTACTTC. It yields the protein CASSESRRTGEQYF. The chain combines TRBV10-1 with TRBJ2-7; unclear D gene. V shed 0 bases and J shed 7 bases, with 13 bases lying between them. Germline CDR1 is WNHNN and CDR2 is SYGVQD (reference sequence). The CDR3 runs to 14 residues.

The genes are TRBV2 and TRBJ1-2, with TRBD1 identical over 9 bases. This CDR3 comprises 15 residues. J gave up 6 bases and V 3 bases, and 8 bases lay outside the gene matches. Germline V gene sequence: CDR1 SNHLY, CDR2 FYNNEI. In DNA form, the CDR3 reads TGTGCCAGCAGTGACCGTCAGGACAGGGGAGATGGCTACACCTTC. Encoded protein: CASSDRQDRGDGYTF. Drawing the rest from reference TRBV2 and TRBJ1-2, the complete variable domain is EPEVTQTPSHQVTQMGQEVILRCVPISNHLYFYWYRQILGQKVEFLVSFYNNEISEKSEIFDDQFSVERPDGSNFTLKIRSTKLEDSAMYFCASSDRQDRGDGYTFGSGTRLTVV.

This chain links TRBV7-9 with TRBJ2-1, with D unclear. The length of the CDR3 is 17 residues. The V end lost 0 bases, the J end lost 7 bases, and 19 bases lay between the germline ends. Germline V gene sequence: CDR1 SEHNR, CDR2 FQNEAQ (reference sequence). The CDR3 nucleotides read TGTGCCAGCAGCTTAGCCCCTGTGGGTAGCTTGTGGAATGAGCAGTTCTTC. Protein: CASSLAPVGSLWNEQFF.

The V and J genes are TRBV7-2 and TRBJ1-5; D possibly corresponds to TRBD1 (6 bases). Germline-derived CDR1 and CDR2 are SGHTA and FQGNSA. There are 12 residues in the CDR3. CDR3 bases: TGTGCTAACACAGGGAGAGGTCAGCCCCAGCATTTT. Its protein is CANTGRGQPQHF.

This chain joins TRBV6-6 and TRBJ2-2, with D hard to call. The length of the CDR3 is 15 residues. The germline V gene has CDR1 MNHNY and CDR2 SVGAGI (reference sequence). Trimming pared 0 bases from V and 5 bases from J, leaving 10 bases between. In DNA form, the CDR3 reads TGTGCCAGCAGTTACTCTGACGGCTTGACCGGGGAGCTGTTTTTT. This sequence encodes CASSYSDGLTGELFF.

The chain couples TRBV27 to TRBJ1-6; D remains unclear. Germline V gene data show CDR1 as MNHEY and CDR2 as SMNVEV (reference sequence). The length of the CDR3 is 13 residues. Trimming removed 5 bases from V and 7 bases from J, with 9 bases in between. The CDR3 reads CASSLGRNSPLHF. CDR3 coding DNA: TGTGCCAGCAGTCTCGGACGGAATTCACCCCTCCACTTT.

CDR3 sequence: CASSEGHATQYF. DNA of the CDR3: TGTGCCAGCAGCGAGGGGCACGCTACGCAGTATTTT. The chain recombines TRBV7-2 with TRBJ2-3; D tentatively reads TRBD1 or TRBD2 (5 bases each). The V and J ends lost 5 bases and 8 bases respectively, with 11 bases between them. The CDR3 loop spans 12 amino acids. Germline V gene lookup returns CDR1 SGHTA and CDR2 FQGNSA.